This TCR beta chain was recorded in a study of blood T cell repertoires in COVID-19. On the study more broadly: Whether acute or convalescent, the COVID-19 samples came from the United States, Italy and Spain.

Only in-frame clones appear in the TCRdb table, and some are missing; sequencing was by immunoSEQ multiplex PCR. This table has 120,000 or so clones, more than 75% appearing once. Germline CDR1 reads SNHLY; CDR2 reads FYNNEI. The CDR3 has 15 amino acids. The ends lost 6 bases at V and 4 bases at J; junction bases unmatched: 5. The sequence was collected from a human donor in a cohort sampled during active COVID-19. Source material: peripheral blood. The chain combines TRBV2 with TRBJ2-5; 13 bases align to TRBD2. The chain's CDR3 is CASSLLAGGGETQYF. The CDR3 nucleotides read TGTGCCAGCAGCCTACTAGCGGGAGGGGGAGAGACCCAGTACTTC.